The rows below give T cell receptor beta chains drawn from one sample of a study of shared clonotypes between healthy human individuals. The assay was immunoSEQ multiplex PCR, and TCRdb's table has in-frame clones only and misses some. The sample has roughly 2,000,000 clones, about 93% seen once. Sample: naive CD8+ T cells from PBMCs. The receptor set was obtained from a man aged 18 to 30 in good health. Some clones in this sample may be carry-over from other donors' samples. Each CDR3 is given with its conserved first and last residue. The D gene is left open where the match is weak. For some rows the clone size is stated as once, few or many, or as a class when expanded; others skip it.

v_gene: TRBV28; d_gene: NA; j_gene: TRBJ1-1; abundance: NA; len: 13; CDR3nt: TGTGCCAGCAGGCTCAGGACCCCAACTGAAGCTTTCTTT; CDR3aa: CASRLRTPTEAFF
v_gene: TRBV28; d_gene: TRBD2; j_gene: TRBJ2-7; abundance: NA; len: 20; CDR3nt: TGTGCCAGCAGCAATCGGGACCGGCAAAGTGGGGCGGGAGACGCCTACGAGCAGTACTTC; CDR3aa: CASSNRDRQSGAGDAYEQYF
v_gene: TRBV29-1; d_gene: NA; j_gene: TRBJ1-3; abundance: NA; len: 14; CDR3nt: TGCAGCGTTGATGGGACGAACTCTGGAAACACCATATATTTT; CDR3aa: CSVDGTNSGNTIYF
v_gene: TRBV13; d_gene: NA; j_gene: TRBJ2-2; abundance: NA; len: 16; CDR3nt: TGTGCCAGCAGCTTAGGCCGACATTCGAACACCGGGGAGCTGTTTTTT; CDR3aa: CASSLGRHSNTGELFF
v_gene: TRBV5-6; d_gene: NA; j_gene: TRBJ2-1; abundance: NA; len: 11; CDR3nt: TGTGCCAGCACTCTGGGGATTGAGCAGTTCTTC; CDR3aa: CASTLGIEQFF
v_gene: TRBV28; d_gene: NA; j_gene: TRBJ2-2; abundance: NA; len: 14; CDR3nt: TGTGCCAGCAGTCAAATTACTAGCACCGGGGAGCTGTTTTTT; CDR3aa: CASSQITSTGELFF
v_gene: TRBV19; d_gene: NA; j_gene: TRBJ2-7; abundance: NA; len: 13; CDR3nt: TGTGCCAGTAGTGCCCAGGGACCCTACGAGCAGTACTTC; CDR3aa: CASSAQGPYEQYF
v_gene: TRBV2; d_gene: NA; j_gene: TRBJ1-3; abundance: NA; len: 17; CDR3nt: TGTGCCAGCAGTGAAACCGGGCCAGTATTCTCTGGAAACACCATATATTTT; CDR3aa: CASSETGPVFSGNTIYF
v_gene: TRBV14; d_gene: TRBD1; j_gene: TRBJ2-6; abundance: NA; len: 18; CDR3nt: TGTGCCAGCAGCCCTAGCAGGGGGCTTAGGTCCGGGGCCAACGTCCTGACTTTC; CDR3aa: CASSPSRGLRSGANVLTF
v_gene: TRBV5-5; d_gene: NA; j_gene: TRBJ2-7; abundance: NA; len: 14; CDR3nt: TGTGCCAGCAGCTCCTGGGGGCTGAACTACGAGCAGTACTTC; CDR3aa: CASSSWGLNYEQYF
v_gene: TRBV28; d_gene: NA; j_gene: TRBJ1-5; abundance: once; len: 17; CDR3nt: TGTGCCAGCAGTTTATACGGGAGCTTGGTAGGCAATCAGCCCCAGCATTTT; CDR3aa: CASSLYGSLVGNQPQHF
v_gene: TRBV9; d_gene: TRBD2; j_gene: TRBJ2-3; abundance: NA; len: 12; CDR3nt: TGTGCCTCAGGGACTAGCTCAGATACGCAGTATTTT; CDR3aa: CASGTSSDTQYF
v_gene: TRBV6-6; d_gene: NA; j_gene: TRBJ2-1; abundance: NA; len: 14; CDR3nt: TGTGCCAGCAGTTACATGGGGGTACGGGATGAGCAGTTCTTC; CDR3aa: CASSYMGVRDEQFF
v_gene: TRBV5-1; d_gene: NA; j_gene: TRBJ2-5; abundance: NA; len: 16; CDR3nt: TGCGCCAGCAGCTTGATTGGCGCAGGGGAGGGAGAGACCCAGTACTTC; CDR3aa: CASSLIGAGEGETQYF
v_gene: TRBV7-9; d_gene: NA; j_gene: TRBJ1-2; abundance: NA; len: 14; CDR3nt: TGTGCCAGCAGCTTGTTATTCCTCGAGGATGGCTACACCTTC; CDR3aa: CASSLLFLEDGYTF
v_gene: TRBV9; d_gene: TRBD2; j_gene: TRBJ2-1; abundance: NA; len: 16; CDR3nt: TGTGCCAGCAGCGACTCCGGGACTAGCGGCTACAATGAGCAGTTCTTC; CDR3aa: CASSDSGTSGYNEQFF
v_gene: TRBV4-1; d_gene: NA; j_gene: TRBJ2-7; abundance: NA; len: 13; CDR3nt: TGCGCCAGCAGCCAAGTTGACTCCTACGAGCAGTACTTC; CDR3aa: CASSQVDSYEQYF
v_gene: TRBV5-1; d_gene: TRBD2; j_gene: TRBJ2-5; abundance: once; len: 16; CDR3nt: TGCGCCAGCAGCTTGGCAAGACTAGCGGGAGTTGAGACCCAGTACTTC; CDR3aa: CASSLARLAGVETQYF
v_gene: TRBV7-9; d_gene: NA; j_gene: TRBJ1-1; abundance: NA; len: 14; CDR3nt: TGTGCCAGCACCCTCCTAAACGACGGGAGGAGGGCTTTCTTT; CDR3aa: CASTLLNDGRRAFF
v_gene: TRBV4-1; d_gene: NA; j_gene: TRBJ2-5; abundance: NA; len: 15; CDR3nt: TGCGCCAGCAGCCAAGCATCGGGTAAGGCGGAGACCCAGTACTTC; CDR3aa: CASSQASGKAETQYF
v_gene: TRBV21-1; d_gene: NA; j_gene: TRBJ1-1; abundance: NA; len: 17; CDR3nt: TGTGCCAGCAGCAAAAAAGGAAGAAAAAACCCCGGGACTGAAGCTTTCTTT; CDR3aa: CASSKKGRKNPGTEAFF
v_gene: TRBV4-1; d_gene: TRBD2; j_gene: TRBJ2-5; abundance: NA; len: 18; CDR3nt: TGCGCCAGCAGCCAAGAATTGGGGGGGTATGAGGCCCAAGAGACCCAGTACTTC; CDR3aa: CASSQELGGYEAQETQYF
v_gene: TRBV27; d_gene: TRBD2; j_gene: TRBJ2-3; abundance: NA; len: 16; CDR3nt: TGTGCCAGCACTTCACTCGGGGGAGGGGTAACAGATACGCAGTATTTT; CDR3aa: CASTSLGGGVTDTQYF
v_gene: TRBV4-1; d_gene: NA; j_gene: TRBJ1-4; abundance: NA; len: 15; CDR3nt: TGCGCCAGCAGCCAAGATAGGACAGCCATCCTACAACTGTTTTTT; CDR3aa: CASSQDRTAILQLFF
v_gene: TRBV5-1; d_gene: TRBD1; j_gene: TRBJ2-7; abundance: NA; len: 23; CDR3nt: TGCGCCAGCAGCTTGGATTGCTGGACAGGGGGAAGACAGCGGGAGATGTCCCCCTACGAGCAGTACTTC; CDR3aa: CASSLDCWTGGRQREMSPYEQYF
v_gene: TRBV28; d_gene: TRBD2; j_gene: TRBJ2-7; abundance: NA; len: 17; CDR3nt: TGTGCCAGCAGTTACCTCTCCTGGCGGGAGGGATCCTACGAGCAGTACTTC; CDR3aa: CASSYLSWREGSYEQYF
v_gene: TRBV7-3; d_gene: TRBD2; j_gene: TRBJ2-2; abundance: NA; len: 18; CDR3nt: TGTGCCAGCAGCTCGAGACTAGCGGGAGTTCCGAACACCGGGGAGCTGTTTTTT; CDR3aa: CASSSRLAGVPNTGELFF
v_gene: TRBV6-1; d_gene: NA; j_gene: TRBJ1-2; abundance: NA; len: 13; CDR3nt: TGTGCCAGCATAGACGCGGGGATCTATGGCTACACCTTC; CDR3aa: CASIDAGIYGYTF
v_gene: TRBV6-5; d_gene: TRBD2; j_gene: TRBJ2-7; abundance: NA; len: 13; CDR3nt: TGTGCCAGCAGTTACGGGGAGGGCTACGAGCAGTACTTC; CDR3aa: CASSYGEGYEQYF
v_gene: TRBV7-6; d_gene: NA; j_gene: TRBJ1-4; abundance: NA; len: 14; CDR3nt: TGTGCCAGCAGCTCCGACTGGGTAGGAGAAAAACTGTTTTTT; CDR3aa: CASSSDWVGEKLFF
v_gene: TRBV27; d_gene: NA; j_gene: TRBJ2-7; abundance: NA; len: 14; CDR3nt: TGTGCCAGCAGTTTGGGCAGGGAAACCTACGAGCAGTACTTC; CDR3aa: CASSLGRETYEQYF
v_gene: TRBV9; d_gene: NA; j_gene: TRBJ1-2; abundance: NA; len: 12; CDR3nt: TGTGCCAGCAGCGGCAGGGCCTATGGCTACACCTTC; CDR3aa: CASSGRAYGYTF